This TCR beta chain was recovered during a study of blood T cell repertoires in COVID-19 (TCRdb year 2020). Context from the whole study: Samples covering the acute and convalescent phases of COVID-19 were provided by collaborators in the United States, Italy and Spain. Samples came from the ongoing ImmuneRACE study (first 160 participants) plus 1,254 subjects from 6 global collaborators. HLA class I and class II types, where available, came from metadata supplied by the sample provider rather than from assay-based typing. A de-identified subject ID, COVID-19 status, age in years and sex were almost always included in the sample metadata. The prospective study material was composed of cDNA or gDNA derived from T cells, B-cell-depleted T cells, or PBMCs. Subjects who had been exposed to COVID-19, were actively infected with it, or had recovered from it provided the deeply sampled blood TCRbeta repertoires that made up the dataset. The repertoires were released in a freely available public database intended as a resource for research on the immune response to SARS-CoV-2. Study-wide conclusions, independent of this receptor: The quantity of clinical and demographic metadata differed by source and by participant and was supplied without curation.

There are a few counts of this clone. Its binding antigen is unknown. No much larger clone exists at a distance of one base, and base qualities are not known. The immunoSEQ Assay, a bias-controlled multiplex PCR, was used to amplify TCRbeta CDR3 regions from genomic DNA. Under the source paper's analysis protocol: The number of nucleated cells in each sample was estimated by amplification of reference gene primers within the assay. To quantify the absolute abundance of each unique TCRbeta CDR3 rearrangement, sequence reads were collapsed and filtered. For each sample, productive Simpson clonality was calculated as the square root of Simpson's diversity index across productive rearrangements. TCRdb took this table from immuneACCESS and kept in-frame rearrangements with V and J called. Such tables lack part of the clones; where checked against another copy, unresolved V genes explain under half of the gap, and the rest is unexplained. The V and J calls and clone size are taken from that table; D and trimming were inferred from the DNA. The sample table holds approximately 200,000 clones, of which roughly 87% were seen once. The top ten clones comprise 2% to 2.5% of the sample.

Enrolling through a virtual design, the prospective study's participants ranged in age from roughly 18 to 90 years and lived across 24 United States geographic areas. In the prospective study, cohorts were assigned on the basis of participant-reported clinical history obtained from a screening survey and a study questionnaire. ImmuneRACE Cohort 3 recovered participants were defined by two consecutive negative NP/OP PCR tests, healthcare professional clearance, or symptom resolution. In the prospective study, whole blood, serum and a nasopharyngeal or oropharyngeal swab were collected from each participant by mobile phlebotomists. Additional blood draws and questionnaires over an approximately two-month period could optionally be provided by prospective study participants. Before DNA extraction, prospective study blood samples were shipped either frozen or at room temperature. Sequences SGHNT (CDR1) and YYREEE (CDR2) are obtained from the germline V gene (reference sequence). CDR3 length: 14 amino acids, cysteine to phenylalanine. The read is trimmed to its CDR3 DNA, 42 bases read in frame from base 1. The junction carries 12 bases between V and J, which are trimmed by 3 bases and 3 bases respectively.

Recombination joined TRBV5-4 with TRBJ1-2, with the D segment identity uncertain. The clonotype was recovered from a woman aged 25 to 39 who had recovered from COVID-19. The sequencing input was PBMCs or T cells enriched from blood (not recorded which). Here is the DNA: TGTGCCAGCAGCTATGGGAGTTCAGACTATGGCTACACCTTC. Its coded protein is CASSYGSSDYGYTF. The CDR3, completed at both ends by the reference TRBV5-4 and TRBJ1-2 genes, gives the full variable domain ETGVTQSPTHLIKTRGQQVTLRCSSQSGHNTVSWYQQALGQGPQFIFQYYREEENGRGNFPPRFSGLQFPNYSSELNVNALELDDSALYLCASSYGSSDYGYTFGSGTRLTVV.